This T cell receptor beta chain appears in the sequencing data of a study of T cell responses to AZD1222 COVID-19 vaccine. Study outcomes and limitations: Along spike, vaccine-associated CD4 TCRs were found throughout, with dominance at 160-218 and 743-854. Mostly white British, mostly female donors; authors suggested clonal diversity may be underestimated.

Germline V gene data show CDR1 as SGHTA and CDR2 as FQGNSA. The CDR3 sequence is 15 residues long. V lost 3 bases, J lost 0 bases, and 11 bases lay in between. As regards this clone: As yet, its antigen is unknown.

TCRdb's table, derived via immunoSEQ multiplex PCR, lists solely in-frame clones and lacks some. The sample has around 99,000 clones, nearly 90% seen once. The V call is TRBV7-2, the J call TRBJ1-2; D remains ambiguous. The clonotype originates from an adult who received the AZD1222 COVID-19 vaccine. The sequencing used peripheral blood, collected 28 days after the second AZD1222 dose. CDR3 sequence: CASSLYTASNYGYTF. The CDR3 DNA reads TGTGCCAGCAGCTTGTACACAGCGTCTAACTATGGCTACACCTTC. The complete variable domain, with remaining parts taken from reference TRBV7-2 and TRBJ1-2, reads GAGVSQSPSNKVTEKGKDVELRCDPISGHTALYWYRQSLGQGLEFLIYFQGNSAPDKSGLPSDRFSAERTGGSVSTLTIQRTQQEDSAVYLCASSLYTASNYGYTFGSGTRLTVV.